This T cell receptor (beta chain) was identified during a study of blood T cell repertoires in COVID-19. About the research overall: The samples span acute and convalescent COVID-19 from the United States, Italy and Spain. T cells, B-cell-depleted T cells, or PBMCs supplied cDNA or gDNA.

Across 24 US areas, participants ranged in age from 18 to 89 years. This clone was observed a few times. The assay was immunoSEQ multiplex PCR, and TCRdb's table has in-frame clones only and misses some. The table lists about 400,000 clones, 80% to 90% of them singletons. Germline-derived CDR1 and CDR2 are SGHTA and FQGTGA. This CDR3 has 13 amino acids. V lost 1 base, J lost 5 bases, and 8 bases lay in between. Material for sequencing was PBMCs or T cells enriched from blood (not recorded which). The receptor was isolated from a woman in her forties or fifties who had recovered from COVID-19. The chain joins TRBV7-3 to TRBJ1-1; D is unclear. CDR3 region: CASSLNPGTEAFF. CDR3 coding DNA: TGTGCCAGCAGCTTAAATCCGGGGACTGAAGCTTTCTTT.